This TCR beta chain appears in the sequencing data of a study of Graves' ophthalmopathy and Graves' hyperthyroidism. Study observations and caveats: Blood repertoires reportedly contained most expanded thyroid clonotypes above 0.001 frequency.

In regard to this clonotype: Its antigen remains unknown. A much larger clone lies a single base off, so this may be a read error.

Scientists amplified the TCR beta CDR3 regions from RNA transcripts. RT-PCR in the first round used HTBI primers; a second-round multiplex PCR followed. TCRdb recomputed calls from the multiplex PCR reads with MiXCR, one row per CDR3 protein. Here the sample spans over a million distinct CDR3 sequences, 36% being singletons. The study excluded patients with other autoimmune diseases, uncontrolled infections, pregnancy or lactation. Clinicians diagnosed using symptoms, serum thyroxine, TRAb, thyroid ultrasound and orbital computed tomography. Sequencing was performed on peripheral blood or thyroid tissue (not recorded which). The sequence came from an adult man with Graves' hyperthyroidism.

CDR3 residues: CASSLVDRASYEQYF. CDR3 in DNA: TGTGCCAGCAGCTTAGTTGACAGGGCCTCCTACGAGCAGTACTTC. The rearrangement joins TRBV7-9 to TRBJ2-7; 7 positions match TRBD1. After removal of 1 base from V and 0 bases from J, the junction contained 3 bases not matched to a gene. CDR3 size: 15 residues. Germline CDR1 is SEHNR and CDR2 is FQNEAQ (reference sequence).